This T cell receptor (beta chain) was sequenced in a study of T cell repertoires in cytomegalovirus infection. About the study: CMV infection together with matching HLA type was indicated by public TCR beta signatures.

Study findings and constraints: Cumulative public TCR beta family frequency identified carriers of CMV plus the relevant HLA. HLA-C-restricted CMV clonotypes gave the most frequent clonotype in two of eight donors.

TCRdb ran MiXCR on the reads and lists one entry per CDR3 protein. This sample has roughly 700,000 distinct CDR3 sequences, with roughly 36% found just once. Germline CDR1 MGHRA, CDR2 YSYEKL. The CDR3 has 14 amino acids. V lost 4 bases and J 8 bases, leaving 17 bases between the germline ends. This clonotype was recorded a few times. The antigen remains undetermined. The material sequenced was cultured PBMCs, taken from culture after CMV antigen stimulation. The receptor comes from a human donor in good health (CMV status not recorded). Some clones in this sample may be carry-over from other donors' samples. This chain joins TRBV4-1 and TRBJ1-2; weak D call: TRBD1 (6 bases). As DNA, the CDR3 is TGCGCCAGCAGCCCGGGGGCAGGGAGGGGAGGCTACACCTTC. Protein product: CASSPGAGRGGYTF.